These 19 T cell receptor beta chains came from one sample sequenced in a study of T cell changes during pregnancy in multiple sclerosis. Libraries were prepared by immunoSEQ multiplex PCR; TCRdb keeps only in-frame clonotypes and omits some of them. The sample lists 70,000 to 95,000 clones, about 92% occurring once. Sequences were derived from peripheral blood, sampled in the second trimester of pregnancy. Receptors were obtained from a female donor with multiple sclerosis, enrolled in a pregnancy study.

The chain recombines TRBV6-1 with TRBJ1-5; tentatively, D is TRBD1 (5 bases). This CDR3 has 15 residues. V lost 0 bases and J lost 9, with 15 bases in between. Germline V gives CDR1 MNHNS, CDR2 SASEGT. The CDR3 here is CASSEARGTGGPQHF. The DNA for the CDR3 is TGTGCCAGCAGTGAAGCCCGGGGGACTGGCGGGCCCCAGCATTTT.

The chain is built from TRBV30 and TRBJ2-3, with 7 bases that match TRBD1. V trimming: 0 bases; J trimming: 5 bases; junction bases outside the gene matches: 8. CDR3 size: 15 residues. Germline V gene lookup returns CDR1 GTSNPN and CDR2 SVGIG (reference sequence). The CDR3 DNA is TGTGCCTGGAGTGTACTGCAGGGGGTTGGAGATACGCAGTATTTT. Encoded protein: CAWSVLQGVGDTQYF.

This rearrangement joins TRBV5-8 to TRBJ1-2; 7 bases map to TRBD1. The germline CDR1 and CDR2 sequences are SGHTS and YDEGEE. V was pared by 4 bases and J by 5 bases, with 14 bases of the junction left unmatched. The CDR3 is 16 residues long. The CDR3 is CASSLSINRGVYGYTF. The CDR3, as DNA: TGTGCCAGCAGCCTATCCATTAACAGGGGCGTTTATGGCTACACCTTC.

In DNA, the CDR3 is TGTGCCAGCCAAAAAGGGGGGGGACGTGGGATTTACGAGCAGTACTTC. Translated, it gives CASQKGGGRGIYEQYF. The genes are TRBV5-6 and TRBJ2-7; possible D gene TRBD2, 7 bases. CDR1 is SGHDT, CDR2 YYEEEE, per germline. The CDR3 runs to 16 residues. V gave up 7 bases and J gave up 4 bases, with 24 bases separating them. Based on the CDR3 plus reference TRBV5-6 and TRBJ2-7, the full variable domain is DAGVTQSPTHLIKTRGQQVTLRCSPKSGHDTVSWYQQALGQGPQFIFQYYEEEERQRGNFPDRFSGHQFPNYSSELNVNALLLGDSALYLCASQKGGGRGIYEQYFGPGTRLTVT.

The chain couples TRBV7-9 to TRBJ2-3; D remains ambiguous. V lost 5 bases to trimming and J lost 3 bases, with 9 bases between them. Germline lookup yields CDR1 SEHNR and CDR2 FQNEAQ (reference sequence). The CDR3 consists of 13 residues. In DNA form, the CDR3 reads TGTGCCAGCAGCCATACAATTACAGATACGCAGTATTTT. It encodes CASSHTITDTQYF.

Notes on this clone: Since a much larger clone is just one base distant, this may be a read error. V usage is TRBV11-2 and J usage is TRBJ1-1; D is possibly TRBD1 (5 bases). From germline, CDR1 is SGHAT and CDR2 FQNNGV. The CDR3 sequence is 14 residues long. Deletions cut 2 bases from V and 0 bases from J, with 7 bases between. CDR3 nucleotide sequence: TGTGCCAGCAGCTTACAGGGAATGAACACTGAAGCTTTCTTT. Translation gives CASSLQGMNTEAFF.

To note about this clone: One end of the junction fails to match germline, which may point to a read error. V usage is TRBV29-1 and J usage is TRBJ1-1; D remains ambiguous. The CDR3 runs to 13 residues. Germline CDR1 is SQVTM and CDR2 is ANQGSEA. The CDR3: CSVEGRGNTEAFF. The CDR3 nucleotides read TGCAGCGTGGAAGGGCGAGGGAACACTGAAGCTTTCTTT.

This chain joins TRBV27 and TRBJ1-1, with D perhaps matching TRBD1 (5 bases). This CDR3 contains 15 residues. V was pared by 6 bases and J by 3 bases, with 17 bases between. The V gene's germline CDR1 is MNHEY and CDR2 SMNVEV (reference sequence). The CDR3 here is CASSRNQGIDTEAFF. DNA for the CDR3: TGTGCCAGCAGCCGGAATCAGGGTATTGACACTGAAGCTTTCTTT.

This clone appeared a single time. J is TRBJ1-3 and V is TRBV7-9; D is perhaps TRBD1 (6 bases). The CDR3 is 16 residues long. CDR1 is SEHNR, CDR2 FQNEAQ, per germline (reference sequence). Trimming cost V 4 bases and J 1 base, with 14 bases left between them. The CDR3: CASSSPGTSSGNTIYF. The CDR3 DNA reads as TGTGCCAGCAGCTCCCCAGGGACATCTTCTGGAAACACCATATATTTT.

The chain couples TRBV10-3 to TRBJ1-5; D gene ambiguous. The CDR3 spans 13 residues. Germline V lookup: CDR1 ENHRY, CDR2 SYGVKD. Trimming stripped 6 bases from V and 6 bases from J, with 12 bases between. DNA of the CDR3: TGTGCCATCAGCCCCCCCGAGGGTCAGCCCCAGCATTTT. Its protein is CAISPPEGQPQHF.

In nucleotides, the CDR3 is TGTGCCAGCAGCGGAAGACTGGTCACAGATACGCAGTATTTT. It yields the protein CASSGRLVTDTQYF. V usage is TRBV5-6 and J usage is TRBJ2-3; D is ambiguous. The CDR3 runs to 14 residues. Germline values: CDR1 SGHDT, CDR2 YYEEEE. V dropped 4 bases and J dropped 2 bases, with 11 bases sitting between them.

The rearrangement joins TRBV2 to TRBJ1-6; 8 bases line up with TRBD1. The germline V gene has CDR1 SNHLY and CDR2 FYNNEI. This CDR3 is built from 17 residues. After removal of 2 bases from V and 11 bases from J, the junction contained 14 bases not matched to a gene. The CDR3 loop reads CASSEWGATGDSAPLHF. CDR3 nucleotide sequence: TGTGCCAGCAGTGAATGGGGGGCGACAGGGGACTCAGCACCCCTCCACTTT. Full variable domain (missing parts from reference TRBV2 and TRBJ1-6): EPEVTQTPSHQVTQMGQEVILRCVPISNHLYFYWYRQILGQKVEFLVSFYNNEISEKSEIFDDQFSVERPDGSNFTLKIRSTKLEDSAMYFCASSEWGATGDSAPLHFGNGTRLTVT.

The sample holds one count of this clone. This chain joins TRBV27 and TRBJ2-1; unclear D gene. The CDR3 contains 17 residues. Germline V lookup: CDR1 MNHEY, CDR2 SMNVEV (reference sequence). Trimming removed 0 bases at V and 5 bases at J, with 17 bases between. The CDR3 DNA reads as TGTGCCAGCAGTTTATCGCACCGTACCTCTCAGGACAATGAGCAGTTCTTC. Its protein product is CASSLSHRTSQDNEQFF.

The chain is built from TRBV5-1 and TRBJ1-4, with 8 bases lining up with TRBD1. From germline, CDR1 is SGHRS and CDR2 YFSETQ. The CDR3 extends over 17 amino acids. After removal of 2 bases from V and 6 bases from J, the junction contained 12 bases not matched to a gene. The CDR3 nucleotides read TGCGCCAGCAGCTTAGGACAGGGCCGCGCGGACGATGAAAAACTGTTTTTT. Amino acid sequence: CASSLGQGRADDEKLFF.

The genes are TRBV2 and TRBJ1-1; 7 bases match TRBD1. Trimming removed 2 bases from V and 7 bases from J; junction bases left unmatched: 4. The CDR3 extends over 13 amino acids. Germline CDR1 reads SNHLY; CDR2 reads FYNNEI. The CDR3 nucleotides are TGTGCCAGCAGTGAAACAGGGGCTTTTGAAGCTTTCTTT. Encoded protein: CASSETGAFEAFF.

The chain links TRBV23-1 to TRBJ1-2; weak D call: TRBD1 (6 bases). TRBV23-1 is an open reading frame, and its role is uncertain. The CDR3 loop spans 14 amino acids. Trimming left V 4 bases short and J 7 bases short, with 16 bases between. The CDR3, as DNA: TGCGCCAGCAGTCCCGAGGACAGAAGCAGTGGCTACACCTTC. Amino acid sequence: CASSPEDRSSGYTF.

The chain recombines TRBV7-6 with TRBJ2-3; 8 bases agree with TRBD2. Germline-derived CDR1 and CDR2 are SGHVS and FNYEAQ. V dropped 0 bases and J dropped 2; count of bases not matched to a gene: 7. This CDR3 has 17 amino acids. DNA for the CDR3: TGTGCCAGCAGCTTAGCCTCGCGGGGGGCTGACACAGATACGCAGTATTTT. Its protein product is CASSLASRGADTDTQYF.

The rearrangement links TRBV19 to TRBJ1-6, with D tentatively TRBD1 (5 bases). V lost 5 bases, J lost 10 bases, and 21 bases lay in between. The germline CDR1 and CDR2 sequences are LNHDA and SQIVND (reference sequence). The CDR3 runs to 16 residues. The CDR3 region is CASSSQGPGGESPLHF. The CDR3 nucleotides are TGTGCCAGTAGTTCCCAGGGTCCAGGTGGAGAATCACCCCTCCACTTT. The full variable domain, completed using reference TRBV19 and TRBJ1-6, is DGGITQSPKYLFRKEGQNVTLSCEQNLNHDAMYWYRQDPGQGLRLIYYSQIVNDFQKGDIAEGYSVSREKKESFPLTVTSAQKNPTAFYLCASSSQGPGGESPLHFGNGTRLTVT.

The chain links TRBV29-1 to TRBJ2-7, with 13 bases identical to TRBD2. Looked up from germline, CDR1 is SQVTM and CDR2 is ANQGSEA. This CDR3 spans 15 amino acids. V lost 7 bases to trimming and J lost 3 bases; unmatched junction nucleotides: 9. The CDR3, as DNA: TGCAGCGCCGTTAGGACTAGCGGGGGAAACTACGAGCAGTACTTC. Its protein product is CSAVRTSGGNYEQYF.